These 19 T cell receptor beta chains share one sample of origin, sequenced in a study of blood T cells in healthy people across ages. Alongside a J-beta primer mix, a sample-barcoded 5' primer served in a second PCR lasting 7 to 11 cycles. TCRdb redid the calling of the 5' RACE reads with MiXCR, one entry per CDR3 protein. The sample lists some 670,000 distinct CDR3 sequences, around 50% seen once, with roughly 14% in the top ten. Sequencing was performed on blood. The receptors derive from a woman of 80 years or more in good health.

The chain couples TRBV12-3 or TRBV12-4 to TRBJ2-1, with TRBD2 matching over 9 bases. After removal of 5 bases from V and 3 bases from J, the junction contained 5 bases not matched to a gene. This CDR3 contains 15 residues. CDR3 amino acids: CASSPWTSDYNEQFF. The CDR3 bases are TGTGCCAGCAGTCCGTGGACTAGCGACTACAATGAGCAGTTCTTC.

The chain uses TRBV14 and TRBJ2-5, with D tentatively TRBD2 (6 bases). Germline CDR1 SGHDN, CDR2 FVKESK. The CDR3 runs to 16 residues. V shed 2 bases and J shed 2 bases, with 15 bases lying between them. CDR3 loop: CASSQTIAVGQETQYF. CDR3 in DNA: TGTGCCAGCAGCCAAACAATAGCGGTTGGACAAGAGACCCAGTACTTC.

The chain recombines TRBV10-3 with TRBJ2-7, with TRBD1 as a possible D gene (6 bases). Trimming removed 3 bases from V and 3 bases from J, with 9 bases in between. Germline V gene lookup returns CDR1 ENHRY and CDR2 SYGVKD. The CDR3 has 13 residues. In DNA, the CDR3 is TGTGCCATCAGTGAAAGACAGGACTACGAGCAGTACTTC. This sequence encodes CAISERQDYEQYF.

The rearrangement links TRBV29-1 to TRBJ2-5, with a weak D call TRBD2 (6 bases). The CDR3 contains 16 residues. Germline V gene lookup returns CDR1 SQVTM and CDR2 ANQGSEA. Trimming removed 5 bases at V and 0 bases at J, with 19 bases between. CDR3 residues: CSVKRGGVINQETQYF. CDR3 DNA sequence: TGCAGCGTTAAAAGGGGAGGTGTGATTAACCAAGAGACCCAGTACTTC.

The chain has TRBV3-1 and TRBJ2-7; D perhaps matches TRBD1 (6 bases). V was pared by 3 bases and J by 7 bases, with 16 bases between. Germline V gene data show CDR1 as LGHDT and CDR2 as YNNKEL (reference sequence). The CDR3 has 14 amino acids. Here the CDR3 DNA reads TGTGCCAGCAGCCAGGACATTGCCCAGGGGGAGCAGTACTTC. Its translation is CASSQDIAQGEQYF.

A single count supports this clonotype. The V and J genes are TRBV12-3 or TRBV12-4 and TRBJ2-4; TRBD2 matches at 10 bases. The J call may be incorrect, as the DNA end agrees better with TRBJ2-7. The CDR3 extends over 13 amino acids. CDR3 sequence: CASSPSGRGEQYF. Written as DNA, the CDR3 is TGTGCCAGCAGCCCTAGCGGGAGAGGCGAGCAGTACTTC.

CDR3: CASSLISGNTGELFF. The DNA of the CDR3 is TGTGCCAGCAGCCTGATTAGCGGGAACACCGGGGAGCTGTTTTTT. This chain uses TRBV14 with TRBJ2-2, with D possibly matching TRBD2 (6 bases). V was shortened by 4 bases and J by 1 base, with 10 bases between the two germline ends. The germline V gene has CDR1 SGHDN and CDR2 FVKESK. This CDR3 has 15 residues.

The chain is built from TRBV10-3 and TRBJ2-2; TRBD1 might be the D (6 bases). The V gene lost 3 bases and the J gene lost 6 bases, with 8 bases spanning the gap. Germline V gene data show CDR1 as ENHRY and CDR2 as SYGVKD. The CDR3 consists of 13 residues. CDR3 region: CAISETGPGELFF. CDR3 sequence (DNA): TGTGCCATCAGTGAAACAGGGCCCGGGGAGCTGTTTTTT.

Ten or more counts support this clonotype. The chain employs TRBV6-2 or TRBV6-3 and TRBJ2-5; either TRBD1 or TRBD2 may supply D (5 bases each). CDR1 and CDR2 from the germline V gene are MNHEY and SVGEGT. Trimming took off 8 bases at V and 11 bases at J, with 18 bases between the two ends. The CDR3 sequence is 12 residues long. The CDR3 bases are TGTGCCAGCGTTGGGACGATACCTCAGCAGTACTTC. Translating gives CASVGTIPQQYF.

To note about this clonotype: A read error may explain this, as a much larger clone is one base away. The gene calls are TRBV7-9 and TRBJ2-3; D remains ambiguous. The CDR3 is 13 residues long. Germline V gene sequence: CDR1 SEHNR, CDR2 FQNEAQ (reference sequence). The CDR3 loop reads CACRWPFLDTQYF. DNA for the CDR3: TGTGCCTGCAGGTGGCCGTTTCTGGATACGCAGTATTTT.

This CDR3 is CSAYTNTQYF. The CDR3 nucleotides read TGCAGCGCATACACGAATACGCAGTATTTT. V is TRBV29-1 and J is TRBJ2-3; D unclear. The V gene's germline CDR1 is SQVTM and CDR2 ANQGSEA. The CDR3 contains 10 residues. The germline V and J ends were trimmed by 7 bases and 7 bases, with 9 bases remaining between them.

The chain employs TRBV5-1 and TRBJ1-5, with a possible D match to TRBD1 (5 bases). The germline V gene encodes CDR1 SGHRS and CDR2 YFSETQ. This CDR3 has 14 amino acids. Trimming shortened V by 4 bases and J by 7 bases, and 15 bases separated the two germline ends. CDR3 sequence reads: CASSVATGGQPQHF. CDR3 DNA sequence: TGCGCCAGCAGCGTAGCTACCGGGGGACAGCCCCAGCATTTT.

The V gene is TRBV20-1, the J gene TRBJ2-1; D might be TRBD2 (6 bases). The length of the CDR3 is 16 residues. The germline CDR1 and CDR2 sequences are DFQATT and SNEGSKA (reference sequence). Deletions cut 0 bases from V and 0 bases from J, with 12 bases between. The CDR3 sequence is CSARDPGGLSYNEQFF. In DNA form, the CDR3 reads TGCAGTGCTAGAGATCCCGGGGGACTCTCCTACAATGAGCAGTTCTTC.

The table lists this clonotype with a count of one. The CDR3 is CASSGGSVTGGEKLFF. As DNA, the CDR3 is TGCGCCAGCAGCGGAGGATCCGTGACAGGGGGTGAAAAACTGTTTTTT. This chain joins TRBV5-1 and TRBJ1-4, with 9 bases matching TRBD1. Germline CDR1 is SGHRS and CDR2 is YFSETQ. V shed 4 bases and J 7 bases; nucleotides not matched to a gene: 11. The CDR3 has 16 residues.

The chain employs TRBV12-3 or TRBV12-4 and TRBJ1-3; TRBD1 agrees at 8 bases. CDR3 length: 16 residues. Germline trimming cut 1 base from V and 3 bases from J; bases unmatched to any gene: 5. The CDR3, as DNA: TGTGCCAGCAGTTTAGGAGGACAGGGCTTTGGAAACACCATATATTTT. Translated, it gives CASSLGGQGFGNTIYF.

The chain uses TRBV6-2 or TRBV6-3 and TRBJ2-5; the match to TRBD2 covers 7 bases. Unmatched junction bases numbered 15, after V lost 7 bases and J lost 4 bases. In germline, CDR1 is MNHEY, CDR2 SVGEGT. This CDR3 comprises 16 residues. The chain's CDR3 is CASTPLGLSFGETQYF. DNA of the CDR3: TGTGCCAGCACCCCCTTGGGACTATCCTTTGGAGAGACCCAGTACTTC.

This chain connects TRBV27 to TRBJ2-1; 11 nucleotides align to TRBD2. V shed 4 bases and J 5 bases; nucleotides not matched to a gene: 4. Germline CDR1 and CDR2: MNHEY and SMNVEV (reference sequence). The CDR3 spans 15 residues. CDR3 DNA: TGTGCCAGCAGTTCCGGGACTAGCGGTAACAATGAGCAGTTCTTC. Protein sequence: CASSSGTSGNNEQFF.

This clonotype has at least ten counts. This CDR3 is CASSFSGRQETQYF. The DNA of the CDR3 is TGTGCCAGCAGCTTTAGCGGGAGGCAAGAGACCCAGTACTTC. V is TRBV7-3 and J is TRBJ2-5; the match to TRBD2 covers 10 bases. This CDR3 is 14 amino acids long. Trimming cost V 3 bases and J 2 bases; bases outside gene matches: 0. Germline V lookup: CDR1 SGHTA, CDR2 FQGTGA. The variable domain in full, completed from reference TRBV7-3 and TRBJ2-5, reads GAGVSQTPSNKVTEKGKYVELRCDPISGHTALYWYRQSLGQGPEFLIYFQGTGAADDSGLPNDRFFAVRPEGSVSTLKIQRTERGDSAVYLCASSFSGRQETQYFGPGTRLLVL.

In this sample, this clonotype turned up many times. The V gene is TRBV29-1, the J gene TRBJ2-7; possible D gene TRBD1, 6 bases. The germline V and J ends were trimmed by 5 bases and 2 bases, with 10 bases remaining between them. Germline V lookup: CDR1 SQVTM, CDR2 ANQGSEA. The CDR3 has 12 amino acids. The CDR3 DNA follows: TGCAGCGTTCTCCAGGGGACCTACGAGCAGTACTTC. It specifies CSVLQGTYEQYF.